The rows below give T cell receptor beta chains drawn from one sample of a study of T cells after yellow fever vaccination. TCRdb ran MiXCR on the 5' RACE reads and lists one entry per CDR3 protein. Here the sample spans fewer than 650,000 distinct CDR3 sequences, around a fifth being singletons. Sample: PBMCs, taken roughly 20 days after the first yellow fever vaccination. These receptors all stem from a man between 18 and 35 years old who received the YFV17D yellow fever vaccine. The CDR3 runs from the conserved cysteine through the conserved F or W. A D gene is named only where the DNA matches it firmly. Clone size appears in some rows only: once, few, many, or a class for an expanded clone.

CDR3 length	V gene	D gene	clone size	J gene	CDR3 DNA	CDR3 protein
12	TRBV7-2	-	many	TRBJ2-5	TGTGCCAGCAGTCGAAGAGGGGAGACCCAGTACTTC	CASSRRGETQYF
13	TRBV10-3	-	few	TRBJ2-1	TGTGCCATCAGTGTGGCCCTCCCAGGGGAGCAGTTCTTC	CAISVALPGEQFF
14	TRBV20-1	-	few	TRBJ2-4	TGCAGTGCTCCTATGGGGGGCGCAGAGAACATTCAGTACTTC	CSAPMGGAENIQYF
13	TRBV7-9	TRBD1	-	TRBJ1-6	TGTGCCAGCACGGGACAGGGGAGTTCACCCCTCCACTTT	CASTGQGSSPLHF
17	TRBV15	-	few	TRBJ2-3	TGTGCCACCAGCAGAGATTACGGGACGGGTAACACAGATACGCAGTATTTT	CATSRDYGTGNTDTQYF
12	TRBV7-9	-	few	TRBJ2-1	TGTGCCAGCAGCTTAGCCCCGGGCCCCCAGTTCTTC	CASSLAPGPQFF
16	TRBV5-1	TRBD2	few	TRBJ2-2	TGCGCCAGCAGCTTGGTCCCCGGGGGGGCTACCGGGGAGCTGTTTTTT	CASSLVPGGATGELFF
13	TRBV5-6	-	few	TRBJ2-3	TGTGCCAGCAGTTGGGATCGGACAGATACGCAGTATTTT	CASSWDRTDTQYF
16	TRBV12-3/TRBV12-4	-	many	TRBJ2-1	TGTGCCAGCAGCCCGGGGGGCCTGAGCTCCTACAATGAGCAGTTCTTC	CASSPGGLSSYNEQFF
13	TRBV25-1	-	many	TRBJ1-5	TGTGCCAGCAGTGCGGCAGCCAATCAGCCCCAGCATTTT	CASSAAANQPQHF
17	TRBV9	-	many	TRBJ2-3	TGTGCCAGCAGCGTATCCGGCGGATTGACGTCTCGGGATACGCAGTATTTT	CASSVSGGLTSRDTQYF
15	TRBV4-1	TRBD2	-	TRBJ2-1	TGCGCCAGCAGCCACATCAGACTAGCGGGCAATGAGCAGTTCTTC	CASSHIRLAGNEQFF
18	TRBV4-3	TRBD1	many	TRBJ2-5	TGCGCCAGCAGCCAAGGTGGGCCGGGACAGGGGACTCAAGAGACCCAGTACTTC	CASSQGGPGQGTQETQYF
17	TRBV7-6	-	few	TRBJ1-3	TGTGCCAGCAGCGGAACCGGGGTTCCTTTCTCTGGAAACACCATATATTTT	CASSGTGVPFSGNTIYF
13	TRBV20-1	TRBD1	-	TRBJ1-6	TGCAGTGTCCGACAGGGGGCTGGGTCACCCCTCCACTTT	CSVRQGAGSPLHF
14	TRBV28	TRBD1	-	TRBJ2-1	TGTGCCAGCAGTATACCTACAGGGGAAAATGAGCAGTTCTTC	CASSIPTGENEQFF
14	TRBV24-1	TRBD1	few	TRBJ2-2	TGTGCCACCAGGGACAGGGGGCCTTCCGGGGAGCTGTTTTTT	CATRDRGPSGELFF
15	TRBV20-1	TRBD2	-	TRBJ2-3	TGCAGTGCTAGAAAGCGGGGGGGGATCACAGATACGCAGTATTTT	CSARKRGGITDTQYF
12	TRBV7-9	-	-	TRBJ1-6	TGTGCCAGCAGGGTGTCCAATTCACCCCTCCACTTT	CASRVSNSPLHF